This is a list of T cell receptor beta chains from one sample in a study of vaccination and CD4 T cells after COVID-19. One entry per CDR3 protein, called by TCRdb with MiXCR from the PCR reads. Among 9,500 to 14,000 distinct CDR3 sequences, 30% to 45% were seen once, and the ten largest hold approximately 15%. Antigens of these TCRs are unknown. Sequencing used CD4+ T cells from blood, cultured in vitro. Receptor source: a human donor in good health. CDR3s include the opening cysteine and the closing phenylalanine or tryptophan. D genes are given only for firm matches.

CDR3aa: CATSSAGVKNIQYF
v_gene: TRBV15
j_gene: TRBJ2-4
d_gene: NA

CDR3aa: CASMGQPLDGELFF
v_gene: TRBV28
j_gene: TRBJ2-2
d_gene: TRBD1

CDR3aa: CASSIGTGDQPQHF
v_gene: TRBV7-2
j_gene: TRBJ1-5
d_gene: NA

CDR3aa: CASSRGLAGVGETQYF
v_gene: TRBV28
j_gene: TRBJ2-5
d_gene: TRBD2

CDR3aa: CASSYQGYTEAFF
v_gene: TRBV6-5
j_gene: TRBJ1-1
d_gene: NA

CDR3aa: CASSYSGAGTDTQYF
v_gene: TRBV6-5
j_gene: TRBJ2-3
d_gene: NA

CDR3aa: CASRLRDSSHNTF
v_gene: TRBV5-6
j_gene: TRBJ1-2
d_gene: TRBD1

CDR3aa: CSAPSRTDGSNEKLFF
v_gene: TRBV20-1
j_gene: TRBJ1-4
d_gene: NA

CDR3aa: CSARGGVTGELFF
v_gene: TRBV20-1
j_gene: TRBJ2-2
d_gene: TRBD2

CDR3aa: CASSYNAGQGGSYGYTF
v_gene: TRBV6-5
j_gene: TRBJ1-2
d_gene: TRBD1

CDR3aa: CAISETPPIGGGNTIYF
v_gene: TRBV10-3
j_gene: TRBJ1-3
d_gene: NA

CDR3aa: CAEQGSGNQPQHF
v_gene: TRBV28
j_gene: TRBJ1-5
d_gene: TRBD1

CDR3aa: CATSRGLAGGGETQYF
v_gene: TRBV15
j_gene: TRBJ2-5
d_gene: TRBD2

CDR3aa: CASNGRWADTQYF
v_gene: TRBV6-1
j_gene: TRBJ2-3
d_gene: NA

CDR3aa: CSLLRNTEAFF
v_gene: TRBV20-1
j_gene: TRBJ1-1
d_gene: NA

CDR3aa: CASSPRGPYNEQFF
v_gene: TRBV6-2/TRBV6-3
j_gene: TRBJ2-1
d_gene: NA

CDR3aa: CASSFPTYGYTF
v_gene: TRBV12-3/TRBV12-4
j_gene: TRBJ1-2
d_gene: NA

CDR3aa: CAWSVPGGVFTRTQYF
v_gene: TRBV30
j_gene: TRBJ2-5
d_gene: TRBD1

CDR3aa: CASSSQGVRDTQYF
v_gene: TRBV11-2
j_gene: TRBJ2-3
d_gene: TRBD1

CDR3aa: CSASRGQPSYEQYF
v_gene: TRBV20-1
j_gene: TRBJ2-7
d_gene: TRBD1

CDR3aa: CASSETNGGVGYTF
v_gene: TRBV25-1
j_gene: TRBJ1-2
d_gene: NA

CDR3aa: CASSYSKVSYEQYF
v_gene: TRBV5-8
j_gene: TRBJ2-7
d_gene: NA

CDR3aa: CATSGQYNEQFF
v_gene: TRBV24-1
j_gene: TRBJ2-1
d_gene: NA

CDR3aa: CSVSHRRDTEAFF
v_gene: TRBV20-1
j_gene: TRBJ1-1
d_gene: NA

CDR3aa: CASSGGGQGKETQYF
v_gene: TRBV9
j_gene: TRBJ2-5
d_gene: TRBD1

CDR3aa: CARSLARSQPQHF
v_gene: TRBV5-3
j_gene: TRBJ1-5
d_gene: NA

CDR3aa: CSAFPSTSWDEQYF
v_gene: TRBV20-1
j_gene: TRBJ2-7
d_gene: TRBD2

CDR3aa: CASSLPNRAQETQYF
v_gene: TRBV5-6
j_gene: TRBJ2-5
d_gene: NA

CDR3aa: CASSYVFPSYEQYF
v_gene: TRBV6-5
j_gene: TRBJ2-7
d_gene: NA

CDR3aa: CASSTGQGSATGELFF
v_gene: TRBV7-3
j_gene: TRBJ2-2
d_gene: NA

CDR3aa: CASTRGPGELFF
v_gene: TRBV28
j_gene: TRBJ2-2
d_gene: NA

CDR3aa: CASSIGDRGDTEAFF
v_gene: TRBV19
j_gene: TRBJ1-1
d_gene: NA

CDR3aa: CASSPAWQGGTEAFF
v_gene: TRBV18
j_gene: TRBJ1-1
d_gene: TRBD1

CDR3aa: CASSPPGQALRWIAF
v_gene: TRBV28
j_gene: TRBJ1-2
d_gene: TRBD1

CDR3aa: CSATSEVYQETQYF
v_gene: TRBV20-1
j_gene: TRBJ2-5
d_gene: NA

CDR3aa: CASNTGTGRGYTF
v_gene: TRBV6-1
j_gene: TRBJ1-2
d_gene: TRBD1

CDR3aa: CSARGLVYGYTF
v_gene: TRBV20-1
j_gene: TRBJ1-2
d_gene: NA

CDR3aa: CASSPSARGPRGYTF
v_gene: TRBV7-9
j_gene: TRBJ1-2
d_gene: NA

CDR3aa: CSARFAGTGELFF
v_gene: TRBV20-1
j_gene: TRBJ2-2
d_gene: NA

CDR3aa: CASSVTRDTNSPLHF
v_gene: TRBV4-3
j_gene: TRBJ1-6
d_gene: NA

CDR3aa: CSARSRGTGSYEQYF
v_gene: TRBV20-1
j_gene: TRBJ2-7
d_gene: TRBD1

CDR3aa: CASSFTGLGGQETQYF
v_gene: TRBV7-2
j_gene: TRBJ2-5
d_gene: NA

CDR3aa: CSATRTGAQDEKLFF
v_gene: TRBV20-1
j_gene: TRBJ1-4
d_gene: TRBD1

CDR3aa: CASSVNDRKETQYF
v_gene: TRBV28
j_gene: TRBJ2-5
d_gene: NA

CDR3aa: CASSQGGRRNTGELFF
v_gene: TRBV4-2
j_gene: TRBJ2-2
d_gene: NA

CDR3aa: CATSGGTGGSGNQPQHF
v_gene: TRBV24-1
j_gene: TRBJ1-5
d_gene: TRBD1